The sequence of this TCR beta chain was determined in a study of shared clonotypes between healthy human individuals. Naive CD8 cells lacked CD45RO and underwent positive selection for CCR7, leaving out terminally differentiated effector memory CD45RA+ cells. As to this clone: The same CDR3 also results from other DNA sequences found in this sample.

Clones were sequenced by immunoSEQ multiplex PCR, and TCRdb holds only the in-frame ones, with some missing. The repertoire holds about 2 million clones, with over 85% as singletons. Germline CDR1 is MNHNS and CDR2 is SASEGT. The CDR3 sequence is 10 residues long. V lost 8 bases to trimming and J lost 7 bases, with 5 bases between them. This receptor was obtained from a man aged 18 to 30 in good health. The rearrangement uses TRBV6-1 and TRBJ1-4, with no clear D. Sequenced material: naive CD8+ T cells sorted from blood. CDR3 sequence (DNA): TGTGCCAGCCGAGGTGAAAAACTGTTTTTT. This encodes CASRGEKLFF.